The 18 T cell receptor beta chains presented below share a single source sample, sequenced in a study of cytomegalovirus exposure and HLA in healthy donors. PCR amplification relied on 60 Vbeta primers (plus 13 Jbeta primers). Libraries were prepared by immunoSEQ multiplex PCR; TCRdb keeps only in-frame clonotypes and omits some of them. The repertoire holds fewer than 200,000 clones, approximately 81% seen once, with over 1.3% in the top ten. Sequencing used PBMCs. The receptors come from a man between 18 and 29 years old in good health and CMV-seronegative.

V gene TRBV7-9 combines with J gene TRBJ2-7; 8 bases are a match to TRBD1. The CDR3 length is 15 residues. J gave up 2 bases and V 5 bases, and 8 bases lay outside the gene matches. CDR1 SEHNR and CDR2 FQNEAQ come from the germline V gene (reference sequence). The CDR3 loop is CASSQDRERTYEQYF. CDR3 coding DNA: TGTGCCAGCAGCCAGGACAGGGAGAGAACCTACGAGCAGTACTTC.

The chain recombines TRBV15 with TRBJ1-2; possible D gene TRBD1, 6 bases. Germline CDR1 is LNHNV and CDR2 is YYDKDF (reference sequence). V gave up 5 bases and J gave up 1 base, with 20 bases separating them. The CDR3 consists of 17 residues. CDR3 in DNA: TGTGCCACCAGCGCCCAAAGGGCGGACAGAGATAACTATGGCTACACCTTC. Translation: CATSAQRADRDNYGYTF.

The V call is TRBV7-7, the J call TRBJ2-2; TRBD2 matches 14 bases. Germline CDR1 and CDR2: SSHAT and FNYEAQ (reference sequence). Trimming removed 3 bases from V and 6 bases from J; junction bases left unmatched: 3. The CDR3 totals 16 residues. The CDR3 reads CASSLGLAGAAGELFF. The DNA for the CDR3 is TGTGCCAGCAGCTTGGGACTAGCGGGAGCTGCCGGGGAGCTGTTTTTT. The full variable domain, in which reference TRBV7-7 and TRBJ2-2 provide the parts outside the CDR3, is GAGVSQSPRYKVTKRGQDVTLRCDPISSHATLYWYQQALGQGPEFLTYFNYEAQPDKSGLPSDRFSAERPEGSISTLTIQRTEQRDSAMYRCASSLGLAGAAGELFFGEGSRLTVL.

The chain is built from TRBV6-1 and TRBJ2-1; D may be TRBD1 (6 bases). The CDR3 has 14 amino acids. The germline V gene has CDR1 MNHNS and CDR2 SASEGT. Trimming took off 1 base at V and 8 bases at J, with 12 bases between the two ends. CDR3 region: CASSEGVEGDEQFF. DNA for the CDR3: TGTGCCAGCAGTGAAGGGGTCGAGGGGGATGAGCAGTTCTTC.

V usage is TRBV14 and J usage is TRBJ1-4; a possible D gene is TRBD1 (5 bases). The CDR3 runs 12 residues. Trimming cost V 5 bases and J 9 bases, with 10 bases left between them. Germline values: CDR1 SGHDN, CDR2 FVKESK. The CDR3 is CASSGGGKKLFF. The CDR3 nucleotides are TGTGCCAGCAGCGGGGGGGGGAAAAAACTGTTTTTT. The whole variable domain, filled in from reference TRBV14 and TRBJ1-4, reads EAGVTQFPSHSVIEKGQTVTLRCDPISGHDNLYWYRRVMGKEIKFLLHFVKESKQDESGMPNNRFLAERTGGTYSTLKVQPAELEDSGVYFCASSGGGKKLFFGSGTQLSVL.

The genes are TRBV5-6 and TRBJ2-1; 8 nucleotides match TRBD2. CDR3 length: 18 amino acids. Per germline, CDR1 SGHDT and CDR2 YYEEEE. The ends lost 3 bases at V and 8 bases at J; junction bases unmatched: 19. DNA for the CDR3: TGTGCCAGCAGCTCCTGGCGTGCCGTCCATGGGACTAGGGATGAGCAGTTCTTC. Translating it yields CASSSWRAVHGTRDEQFF.

The chain uses TRBV6-5 and TRBJ2-7; D perhaps matches TRBD1 (6 bases). This CDR3 is 12 amino acids long. Germline V gene lookup returns CDR1 MNHEY and CDR2 SVGAGI. Trimming pared 6 bases from V and 6 bases from J, leaving 12 bases between. Here the CDR3 DNA reads TGTGCCAGCAGCAGGGGTAGGGGCGAGCAGTACTTC. Translation: CASSRGRGEQYF.

This chain uses TRBV4-1 with TRBJ2-7; TRBD2 matches at 12 bases. Unmatched junction bases numbered 3, after V lost 3 bases and J lost 3 bases. The V gene's germline CDR1 is MGHRA and CDR2 YSYEKL. This CDR3 region has 15 residues. The CDR3 nucleotides read TGCGCCAGCAGCCAGGGGACTAGCGGGTTCTACGAGCAGTACTTC. Its protein product is CASSQGTSGFYEQYF.

The chain joins TRBV19 to TRBJ1-2, with a possible D match to TRBD1 (5 bases). Germline CDR1 is LNHDA and CDR2 is SQIVND (reference sequence). Deletions cut 0 bases from V and 4 bases from J, with 12 bases between. The CDR3 loop spans 15 amino acids. CDR3 nucleotide sequence: TGTGCCAGTAGTATAGATGGGGCTTTACGCTATGGCTACACCTTC. Its translation is CASSIDGALRYGYTF.

This clone came up once. The genes are TRBV27 and TRBJ1-1, with 7 bases matching TRBD1. Germline V CDR1 and CDR2: MNHEY, SMNVEV (reference sequence). The CDR3 spans 15 residues. V lost 2 bases and J lost 5; bases outside the gene matches: 8. CDR3 sequence reads: CASSLIYRGRTEAFF. The CDR3 DNA reads TGTGCCAGCAGTTTAATTTACAGGGGAAGAACTGAAGCTTTCTTT.

The chain has TRBV6-6 and TRBJ1-5; 9 nucleotides line up with TRBD1. V lost 5 bases, J lost 3 bases, and 5 bases stayed unmatched. The germline V gene has CDR1 MNHNY and CDR2 SVGAGI (reference sequence). There are 15 residues in the CDR3. DNA for the CDR3: TGTGCCAGCAGTCTGACAGGGGGGAACAATCAGCCCCAGCATTTT. This codes for CASSLTGGNNQPQHF.

V and J are TRBV28 and TRBJ2-2, with a possible D match to TRBD2 (6 bases). The V end was cut by 0 bases, the J end by 4 bases, with 9 bases between. Germline V CDR1 and CDR2: MDHEN, SYDVKM. There are 15 residues in the CDR3. The CDR3 spells CASSLWGGSTGELFF. The DNA of the CDR3 is TGTGCCAGCAGTTTATGGGGGGGTTCCACCGGGGAGCTGTTTTTT.

This sequence joins TRBV4-1 and TRBJ2-5; D not resolved. The ends were cut back, 4 bases at V and 3 bases at J, with 12 bases in the middle. The germline V gene has CDR1 MGHRA and CDR2 YSYEKL. The CDR3 sequence is 14 residues long. CDR3 in amino acids: CASSPRISEETQYF. CDR3 bases: TGCGCCAGCAGCCCCAGGATATCAGAAGAGACCCAGTACTTC.

Of note for this clone: Other DNA sequences in this sample translate to the same CDR3. The rearrangement joins TRBV18 to TRBJ2-7; tentatively, D is TRBD2 (7 bases). The CDR3 totals 15 residues. Trimming left V 2 bases short and J 7 bases short, with 18 bases between. Germline lookup yields CDR1 KGHSH and CDR2 LQKENI. CDR3 sequence reads: CASSPELGGLGEQYF. CDR3 nucleotide sequence: TGTGCCAGCTCACCAGAGTTGGGGGGGCTGGGAGAGCAGTACTTC.

The gene calls are TRBV5-4 and TRBJ2-7; D may be TRBD2 (6 bases). Germline V gives CDR1 SGHNT, CDR2 YYREEE (reference sequence). The CDR3 length is 15 residues. Trimming stripped 2 bases from V and 0 bases from J, with 12 bases between. CDR3 region: CASSFMSGVSYEQYF. DNA for the CDR3: TGTGCCAGCAGCTTTATGTCGGGGGTCTCCTACGAGCAGTACTTC.

The gene calls are TRBV9 and TRBJ1-2; 7 bases agree with TRBD1. This CDR3 is 14 amino acids long. Looked up from germline, CDR1 is SGDLS and CDR2 is YYNGEE. Trimming at V came to 6 bases and at J to 4 bases, leaving 9 bases not matched to a gene. CDR3 in amino acids: CASTPQGGSYGYTF. The CDR3 region has the DNA TGTGCCAGCACCCCGCAAGGGGGCTCCTATGGCTACACCTTC.

A single count supports this clone. This chain uses TRBV5-1 with TRBJ2-3; the D is unclear. This CDR3 has 15 residues. V gave up 1 base and J gave up 1 base, with 10 bases separating them. Germline-derived CDR1 and CDR2 are SGHRS and YFSETQ. CDR3: CASSLLEVGTDTQYF. The CDR3 DNA follows: TGCGCCAGCAGCTTGCTAGAGGTGGGCACAGATACGCAGTATTTT.

The rearrangement links TRBV19 to TRBJ1-2; D remains ambiguous. The germline V gene has CDR1 LNHDA and CDR2 SQIVND (reference sequence). The CDR3 consists of 15 residues. The V end was cut by 6 bases, the J end by 4 bases, with 18 bases between. CDR3 region: CASSLGVKSSYGYTF. The CDR3, as DNA: TGTGCCAGTAGCCTCGGAGTCAAAAGTAGCTATGGCTACACCTTC.